Below, 3 T cell receptor beta chains from the same sample are listed, as sequenced in a study of cytomegalovirus exposure and HLA in healthy donors. This PCR relied on a set of 60 Vbeta primers and 13 Jbeta primers. TCRdb's table, derived via immunoSEQ multiplex PCR, lists solely in-frame clones and lacks some. Counted here are 100,000 to 150,000 clones, roughly 73% occurring once; the ten biggest clones make up less than 5%. Sequenced input: PBMCs. Source of these receptors: a man aged 55-75 years in good health and CMV-seropositive.

This sequence joins TRBV6-5 and TRBJ2-1; TRBD2 is a possible D gene (5 bases). The CDR3 is made up of 14 amino acids. Germline values: CDR1 MNHEY, CDR2 SVGAGI. The germline V and J ends were trimmed by 6 bases and 2 bases, with 11 bases remaining between them. CDR3 protein: CASRSPGAYNEQFF. CDR3 in DNA: TGTGCCAGCAGATCGCCCGGGGCCTACAATGAGCAGTTCTTC.

This clone has only a few counts. The chain combines TRBV28 with TRBJ2-7; D is undetermined. The length of the CDR3 is 12 residues. Trimming left V 6 bases short and J 0 bases short, with 6 bases between. Germline CDR1 MDHEN, CDR2 SYDVKM. CDR3 sequence reads: CASRQNSYEQYF. CDR3 sequence (DNA): TGTGCCAGCAGACAAAACTCCTACGAGCAGTACTTC.

V is TRBV11-1 and J is TRBJ2-7; 8 bases fit TRBD1. This CDR3 has 13 amino acids. Germline loops: CDR1 SGHAT, CDR2 FQDESV (reference sequence). J was trimmed by 2 bases and V by 11 bases; bases with no gene match: 8. For the CDR3, the DNA is TGTGCCTCGTCAGGGGGCTACCCCTACGAGCAGTACTTC. Translated, it gives CASSGGYPYEQYF.